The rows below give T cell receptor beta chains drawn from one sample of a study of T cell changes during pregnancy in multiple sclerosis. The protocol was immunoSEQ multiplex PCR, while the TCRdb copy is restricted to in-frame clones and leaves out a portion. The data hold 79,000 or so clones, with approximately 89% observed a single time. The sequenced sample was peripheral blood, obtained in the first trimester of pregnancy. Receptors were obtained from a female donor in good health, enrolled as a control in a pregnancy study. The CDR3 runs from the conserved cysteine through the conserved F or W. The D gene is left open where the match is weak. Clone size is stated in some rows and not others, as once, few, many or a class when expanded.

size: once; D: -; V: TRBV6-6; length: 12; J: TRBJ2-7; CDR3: CASSYGKSEQYF; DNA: TGTGCCAGCAGTTACGGTAAGAGCGAGCAGTACTTC
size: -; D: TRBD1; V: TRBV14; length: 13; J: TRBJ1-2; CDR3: CASGRGLDYGYTF; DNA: TGTGCCAGTGGAAGGGGGCTTGACTATGGCTACACCTTC
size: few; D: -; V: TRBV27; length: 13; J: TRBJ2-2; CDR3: CASTGESTGELFF; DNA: TGTGCCAGCACGGGGGAGAGCACCGGGGAGCTGTTTTTT
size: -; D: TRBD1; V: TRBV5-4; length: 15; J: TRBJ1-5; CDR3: CASSRGTALGQPQHF; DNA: TGTGCCAGCAGCAGAGGGACAGCCCTGGGTCAGCCCCAGCATTTT
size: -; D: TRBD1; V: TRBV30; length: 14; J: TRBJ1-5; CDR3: CAWSVGTVTQPQHF; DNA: TGTGCCTGGAGTGTGGGGACAGTCACCCAGCCCCAGCATTTT
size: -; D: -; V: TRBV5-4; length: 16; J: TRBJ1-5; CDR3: CASSLDPTDSNQPQHF; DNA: TGTGCCAGCAGCTTGGACCCGACAGATAGCAATCAGCCCCAGCATTTT
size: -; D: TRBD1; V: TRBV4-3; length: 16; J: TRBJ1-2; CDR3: CASSQGAGGPDYGYTF; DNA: TGCGCCAGCAGCCAGGGAGCAGGGGGGCCCGACTATGGCTACACCTTC
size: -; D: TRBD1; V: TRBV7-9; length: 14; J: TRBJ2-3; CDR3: CAIEGTGLTDTQYF; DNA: TGTGCCATTGAGGGGACAGGGTTGACAGATACGCAGTATTTT
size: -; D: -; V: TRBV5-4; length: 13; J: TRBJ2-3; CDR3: CASSVSGTDTQYF; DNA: TGTGCCAGCAGCGTGAGTGGCACAGATACGCAGTATTTT
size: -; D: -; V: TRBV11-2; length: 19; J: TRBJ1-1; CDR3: CASSPKRQWSGLGNTEAFF; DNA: TGTGCCAGCAGCCCGAAGCGACAGTGGAGCGGGTTAGGGAACACTGAAGCTTTCTTT
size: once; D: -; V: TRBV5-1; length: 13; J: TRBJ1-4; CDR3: CASSLGRSEKLFF; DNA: TGCGCCAGCAGCTTGGGTCGGAGTGAAAAACTGTTTTTT
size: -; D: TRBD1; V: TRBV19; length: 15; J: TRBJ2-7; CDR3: CASSSGTGYSYEQYF; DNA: TGTGCCAGTTCTTCCGGGACAGGGTACTCCTACGAGCAGTACTTC
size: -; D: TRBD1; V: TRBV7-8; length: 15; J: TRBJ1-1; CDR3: CASSPRDRVWGSAFF; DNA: TGTGCCAGCAGCCCAAGGGACAGGGTCTGGGGCTCAGCTTTCTTT
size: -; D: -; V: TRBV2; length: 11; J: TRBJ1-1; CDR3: CASSWRAEAFF; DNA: TGTGCCAGCTCCTGGAGGGCTGAAGCTTTCTTT
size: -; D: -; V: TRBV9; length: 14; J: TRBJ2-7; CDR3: CASSVDGESYEQYF; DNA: TGTGCCAGCAGCGTAGACGGGGAGTCCTACGAGCAGTACTTC
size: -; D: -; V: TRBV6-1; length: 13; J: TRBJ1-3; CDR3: CASSGLRRNTIYF; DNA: TGTGCCAGCAGTGGACTCCGGCGGAACACCATATATTTT
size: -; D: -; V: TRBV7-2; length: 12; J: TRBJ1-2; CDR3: CASSFDSVRYTF; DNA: TGTGCCAGCAGCTTCGACTCGGTGCGCTACACCTTC
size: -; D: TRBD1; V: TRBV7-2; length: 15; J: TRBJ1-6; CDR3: CASSRGQDGWWRRHF; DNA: TGTGCCAGCAGCCGGGGACAGGACGGTTGGTGGAGGCGCCACTTT
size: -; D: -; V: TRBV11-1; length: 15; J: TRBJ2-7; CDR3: CASSLTGGYMGEQYF; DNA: TGTGCCAGCAGCTTAACGGGCGGGTATATGGGTGAGCAGTACTTC
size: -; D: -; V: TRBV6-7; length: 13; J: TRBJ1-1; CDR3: CASNYRWRTEAFF; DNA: TGTGCCAGCAATTACAGGTGGAGGACTGAAGCTTTCTTT
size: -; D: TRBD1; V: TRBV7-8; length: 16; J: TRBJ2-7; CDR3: CASSPPLRTGPYEQYF; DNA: TGTGCCAGCAGCCCTCCGTTACGGACAGGGCCCTACGAGCAGTACTTC
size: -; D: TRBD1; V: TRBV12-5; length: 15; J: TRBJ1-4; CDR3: CASGSMTGVKEKLFF; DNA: TGTGCTAGTGGTTCGATGACAGGGGTTAAGGAAAAACTGTTTTTT
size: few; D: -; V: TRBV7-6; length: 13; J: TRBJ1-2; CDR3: CASSLTANYGYTF; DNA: TGTGCCAGCAGCTTAACAGCTAACTATGGCTACACCTTC
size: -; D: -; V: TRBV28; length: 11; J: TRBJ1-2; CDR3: CASSFSGGYTF; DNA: TGTGCCAGCAGTTTCTCCGGGGGCTACACCTTC
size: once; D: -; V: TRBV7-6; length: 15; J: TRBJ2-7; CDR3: CASSLEAGEAYEQYF; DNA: TGTGCCAGCAGCTTAGAGGCAGGGGAAGCCTACGAGCAGTACTTC